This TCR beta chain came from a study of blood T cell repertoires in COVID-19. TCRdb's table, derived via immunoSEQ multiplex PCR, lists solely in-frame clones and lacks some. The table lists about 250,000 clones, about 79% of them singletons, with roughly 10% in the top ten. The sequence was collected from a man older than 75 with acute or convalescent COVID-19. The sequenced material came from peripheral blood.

CDR3 in amino acids: CSASGQVLGYTF. CDR3 in DNA: TGCAGTGCTAGTGGACAGGTGCTTGGCTACACCTTC. V gene TRBV20-1 combines with J gene TRBJ1-2, with 7 nucleotides matching TRBD1. V gave up 3 bases and J gave up 7 bases; unmatched junction bases: 5. This CDR3 spans 12 amino acids. CDR1 DFQATT and CDR2 SNEGSKA come from the germline V gene (reference sequence).